Listed below are T cell receptor beta chains from one sample, sequenced in a study of cytomegalovirus exposure and HLA in healthy donors. Produced via immunoSEQ multiplex PCR; TCRdb's table is partial and in-frame only. The sample has about 98,000 clones; roughly 95% are singletons. Sequencing input: PBMCs. The origin of the receptors is a woman younger than 35 in good health and CMV-seronegative. CDR3s include the opening cysteine and the closing phenylalanine or tryptophan. The D gene is left open where the match is weak. Clone size, where shown, is once, few, many, or a class for clones that have expanded.

v_call	j_call	clone_size	d_call	cdr3_nt	cdr3_aa
TRBV11-3	TRBJ2-2	-	-	TGTGCCAGCAGCTTTGTATCGTCGGGTACCGGGGAGCTGTTTTTT	CASSFVSSGTGELFF
TRBV27	TRBJ2-7	-	TRBD1	TGTGCCAGCAGCTTCGGACAGGGCTACGAGCAGTACTTC	CASSFGQGYEQYF
TRBV4-2	TRBJ2-2	-	TRBD2	TGTGCCAGCAGCCAAGGGGCTAGCGGGACGAACACCGGGGAGCTGTTTTTT	CASSQGASGTNTGELFF
TRBV7-6	TRBJ2-5	-	-	TGTGCCAGCGGGCCATGGGACTCCACGTGGGAGACCCAGTACTTC	CASGPWDSTWETQYF
TRBV15	TRBJ1-1	-	TRBD1	TGTGCCACCAACCCGATAAGGGACAGGGGGCGTTTCGCTGAAGCTTTCTTT	CATNPIRDRGRFAEAFF
TRBV10-1	TRBJ1-1	-	-	TGCGCCAGCAGTGAATCCGGGGGGAAAGCTTTCTTT	CASSESGGKAFF
TRBV14	TRBJ1-2	-	TRBD1	TGTGCCAGCAGCCAACCCGGGACAGGGGGTGCAAATGGCTACACCTTC	CASSQPGTGGANGYTF
TRBV20-1	TRBJ1-2	-	-	TGCAGTCGGTGGGGGCCCACGGGCTACACCTTC	CSRWGPTGYTF
TRBV28	TRBJ1-4	-	TRBD1	TGTGCCAGCAGTCTAGGGGGCTTGGTTGAAAAACTGTTTTTT	CASSLGGLVEKLFF
TRBV9	TRBJ2-2	-	-	TGTGCCAGCAGCGGGACTTACACCGGGGAGCTGTTTTTT	CASSGTYTGELFF
TRBV6-5	TRBJ2-5	once	-	TGTGCCAGCGGGGCAGGGAACCAAGAGACCCAGTACTTC	CASGAGNQETQYF
TRBV27	TRBJ2-1	-	TRBD2	TGTGCCAGCAGGCAGCGGGGGCGAAGCAATGAGCAGTTCTTC	CASRQRGRSNEQFF
TRBV6-6	TRBJ2-3	once	-	TGTGCCAGCAGTTACTCACAGGGTGGGACAGATACGCAGTATTTT	CASSYSQGGTDTQYF
TRBV6-1	TRBJ2-1	-	TRBD2	TGTGCCAGCAGTTCACTAGCGGGGGATTACAATGAGCAGTTCTTC	CASSSLAGDYNEQFF
TRBV5-5	TRBJ1-2	-	-	TGTGCCAGCAGCTTGCTCGGGTATGGCTACACCTTC	CASSLLGYGYTF
TRBV18	TRBJ2-1	once	TRBD1	TGTGCCAGCTCACCACTGATCAGGGGGACATCCTACAATGAGCAGTTCTTC	CASSPLIRGTSYNEQFF
TRBV7-9	TRBJ1-2	-	TRBD1	TGTGCCAGCAGCCCGTCGACAGGGTCGGGCTATGGCTACACCTTC	CASSPSTGSGYGYTF